These 14 T cell receptor beta chains originate from one sample sequenced in a study of blood T cells in healthy people across ages. A second PCR of roughly 7 to 11 cycles used a sample-barcoded 5' primer and a J-beta primer mix. TCRdb analysed the 5' RACE reads with MiXCR anew, one entry per CDR3 protein. Altogether about 680,000 distinct CDR3 sequences are present, 45% to 50% being singletons, with the ten largest covering 30% to 40%. The sequenced sample was blood. The receptors stem from a woman aged 55-70 years in good health.

The chain carries TRBV2 and TRBJ1-1; D gene ambiguous. Trimming removed 4 bases at V and 6 bases at J, with 21 bases between. The CDR3 loop spans 16 amino acids. Germline V CDR1 and CDR2: SNHLY, FYNNEI. This CDR3 reads CASSVAFGASTSEAFF. The CDR3 DNA reads as TGTGCCAGCAGTGTAGCGTTCGGCGCCTCCACTTCTGAAGCTTTCTTT.

This clonotype was counted once. A single base separates this from a much larger clone, so it may be a read error. The V gene is TRBV7-3, the J gene TRBJ2-1; D not resolved. The germline V gene encodes CDR1 SGHTA and CDR2 FQGTGA. The CDR3 runs 14 residues. As DNA, the CDR3 is TGTACCAGCAGCTTTACCCCTGGGGAATATGAGCAGTTCTTC. Amino acids: CTSSFTPGEYEQFF.

The sample holds a few counts of this clonotype. The chain links TRBV20-1 to TRBJ1-2; weak D call: TRBD1 (6 bases). Germline CDR1 and CDR2: DFQATT and SNEGSKA (reference sequence). The CDR3 extends over 11 amino acids. Trimming shortened V by 7 bases and J by 6 bases, and 12 bases separated the two germline ends. This CDR3 reads CSGGQGNGYTF. CDR3 coding DNA: TGCAGTGGCGGGCAGGGGAATGGCTACACCTTC.

This chain connects TRBV4-3 to TRBJ2-1, with 10 bases fitting TRBD2. After removal of 0 bases from V and 10 bases from J, the junction contained 6 bases not matched to a gene. The CDR3 has 15 amino acids. Germline V lookup: CDR1 LGHNA, CDR2 YSLEER. CDR3: CASSQDPSGRDEQFF. For the CDR3, the DNA is TGCGCCAGCAGCCAAGATCCTAGCGGGAGAGACGAGCAGTTCTTC.

The chain combines TRBV5-1 with TRBJ1-5; TRBD1 is a possible D gene (6 bases). The germline CDR1 and CDR2 sequences are SGHRS and YFSETQ. The V end was cut by 4 bases, the J end by 2 bases, with 13 bases between. This CDR3 comprises 15 residues. The CDR3 region has the DNA TGCGCCAGCAGCCCCCAGGGGAGCGGCAATCAGCCCCAGCATTTT. Amino acids: CASSPQGSGNQPQHF.

In its sample, this clonotype was seen a few times. This chain uses TRBV28 with TRBJ2-1; 8 positions match TRBD2. The CDR3 consists of 17 residues. V lost 8 bases, J lost 2 bases, and 14 bases stayed unmatched. In germline, CDR1 is MDHEN, CDR2 SYDVKM. Written as DNA, the CDR3 is TGTGCCAGCCTCCCGGGGGGGCGGGACTTCGCCTACAATGAGCAGTTCTTC. Its protein is CASLPGGRDFAYNEQFF.

There are a few counts of this clonotype. The chain carries TRBV20-1 and TRBJ2-1, with 11 bases matching TRBD2. CDR1 and CDR2 from the germline V gene are DFQATT and SNEGSKA (reference sequence). Losses at the gene ends were 6 bases for V and 8 bases for J; bases not matched to a gene: 9. This CDR3 is built from 14 residues. The CDR3 nucleotides read TGCAGTGCAAATAGCGGGAGGGGTATGGATGAGCAGTTCTTC. Its protein is CSANSGRGMDEQFF.

The genes are TRBV25-1 and TRBJ1-5; D is unclear. Germline V gene lookup returns CDR1 MGHDK and CDR2 SYGVNS. Deletions cut 7 bases from V and 4 bases from J, with 11 bases between. This CDR3 is built from 13 residues. The CDR3 sequence: CASIRALNQPQHF. CDR3 coding DNA: TGTGCCAGCATCCGGGCCCTAAATCAGCCCCAGCATTTT.

The chain is built from TRBV5-5 and TRBJ2-5; possibly TRBD1 for D (5 bases). The germline CDR1 and CDR2 sequences are SGHKS and YYEKEE (reference sequence). Trimming cost V 4 bases and J 5 bases, with 12 bases left between them. This CDR3 is built from 13 residues. The CDR3 nucleotides read TGTGCCAGCAGCCCCCTTAAGGGGGAGACCCAGTACTTC. Protein: CASSPLKGETQYF.

The chain joins TRBV10-3 to TRBJ2-5; perhaps TRBD1 as D (5 bases). The assigned J gene may be wrong: the sequence end matches TRBJ2-7 better. Germline assignment: CDR1 ENHRY and CDR2 SYGVKD. The CDR3 runs 14 residues. CDR3 in amino acids: CAIREPSGLNEQYF. The CDR3 coding sequence is TGTGCCATCAGGGAACCATCAGGGCTCAACGAGCAGTACTTC.

This rearrangement joins TRBV5-1 to TRBJ1-4, with 11 bases matching TRBD1. J lost 6 bases, V lost 4 bases, and 11 bases had no gene match. The germline gives CDR1 SGHRS, CDR2 YFSETQ. CDR3 length: 17 amino acids. The CDR3 DNA follows: TGCGCCAGCAGCCCCGGACAGGGGGCGAGTCGCGATGAAAAACTGTTTTTT. It encodes CASSPGQGASRDEKLFF.

The chain has TRBV9 and TRBJ1-1; D not resolved. Trimming removed 3 bases at V and 3 bases at J, with 15 bases between. The CDR3 length is 15 residues. Germline V gives CDR1 SGDLS, CDR2 YYNGEE. The CDR3 bases are TGTGCCAGCAGCGCCCGAATGGGAGAGGACACTGAAGCTTTCTTT. It specifies CASSARMGEDTEAFF.

The rearrangement uses TRBV20-1 and TRBJ1-2; maybe TRBD1 (6 bases). Deletions cut 5 bases from V and 8 bases from J, with 18 bases between. The CDR3 has 13 amino acids. Per germline, CDR1 DFQATT and CDR2 SNEGSKA (reference sequence). CDR3 bases: TGCAGTGCTCCTCGTAATGAGGGGGTCGGCTACACCTTC. It specifies CSAPRNEGVGYTF.

The chain couples TRBV2 to TRBJ1-2; D is perhaps TRBD1 (5 bases). Germline V CDR1 and CDR2: SNHLY, FYNNEI. The germline V and J ends were trimmed by 7 bases and 2 bases, with 14 bases remaining between them. This CDR3 region has 14 residues. The CDR3 reads CASTEQVTNYGYTF. CDR3 nucleotide sequence: TGTGCCAGCACCGAACAGGTTACAAACTATGGCTACACCTTC.